This T cell receptor (beta chain) is from a study of shared clonotypes between healthy human individuals. Within Nashville, Tennessee resided all donors, each a Caucasian adult. General study findings and limits: Sharing across a handful of donors was seen in 4.5% to 6.5% of naive CD4 clonotypes.

Sorted-subset replicate PCRs used about 180 ng DNA, approximately 33,000 T cell genomes. Profiled with immunoSEQ multiplex PCR; TCRdb holds only in-frame clones, not every one. The data show over a million clones, around 78% seen once. A word on this clone: Its specificity is unknown.

This CDR3 is built from 10 residues. Germline V CDR1 and CDR2: DFQATT, SNEGSKA (reference sequence). V lost 3 bases and J 7 bases, leaving 6 bases between the germline ends. This chain uses TRBV20-1 with TRBJ1-1; D is unclear. This receptor was identified in a man younger than 30 in good health. Some clones in this sample may be carry-over from other donors' samples. Sequenced sample: memory CD4+ T cells from PBMCs. The subset is: CD45RA-negative fraction. The CDR3 nucleotides are TGCAGTGCTAGGAGAGATGAAGCTTTCTTT. Translated: CSARRDEAFF.